A selection of T cell receptor beta chains follows, all from one sample in a study of shared clonotypes between healthy human individuals. The method was immunoSEQ multiplex PCR; TCRdb's version includes in-frame clones alone and lacks a portion of them. The data hold 2 million to 3 million clones, with roughly 93% observed a single time. The sequencing sample was made of naive CD4+ T cells from PBMCs. The source of these receptors is a young man in good health. Some clones in this sample may be carry-over from other donors' samples. Each CDR3 is given with its conserved first and last residue. Each record gives: J gene, V gene, CDR3 protein.

J: TRBJ1-1
V: TRBV28
CDR3: CASRGTGNTEAFF

J: TRBJ2-1
V: TRBV6-5
CDR3: CASSYSAGLPERFF

J: TRBJ2-5
V: TRBV30
CDR3: CACPGLAGGETQYF

J: TRBJ2-1
V: TRBV19
CDR3: CASSPRRLGDEQFF

J: TRBJ2-2
V: TRBV7-3
CDR3: CASSPGTSGLTGELFF

J: TRBJ2-1
V: TRBV5-4
CDR3: CASSIPGQGRVEQFF

J: TRBJ2-7
V: TRBV6-6
CDR3: CASRLAGGTYEQYF

J: TRBJ2-1
V: TRBV11-2
CDR3: CASRGLAGPYNEQFF

J: TRBJ2-1
V: TRBV7-3
CDR3: CASSLIAGDYNEQFF

J: TRBJ1-1
V: TRBV7-7
CDR3: CASNPLAGVNTEAFF

J: TRBJ2-4
V: TRBV5-4
CDR3: CASSLEGQGLAKNIQYF

J: TRBJ2-3
V: TRBV6-1
CDR3: CASSDRGTDTQYF

J: TRBJ1-5
V: TRBV28
CDR3: CASSPEGQGRNQPQHF

J: TRBJ2-7
V: TRBV11-2
CDR3: CASRFPGQGPYEQYF

J: TRBJ1-2
V: TRBV5-5
CDR3: CASSLPGNYGLYGYTF

J: TRBJ2-5
V: TRBV5-1
CDR3: CASSFRDLQETQYF

J: TRBJ1-5
V: TRBV6-1
CDR3: CASRKTGGDQPQHF

J: TRBJ1-1
V: TRBV30
CDR3: CAWSRGLDTEAFF

J: TRBJ2-1
V: TRBV20-1
CDR3: CGGLAGPEQFF

J: TRBJ2-3
V: TRBV6-6
CDR3: CASRDFPADTQYF

J: TRBJ1-1
V: TRBV15
CDR3: CATSRGTGDGTEAFF

J: TRBJ2-7
V: TRBV5-1
CDR3: CATKQTPGQTYEQYF

J: TRBJ1-3
V: TRBV28
CDR3: CASSLLGGSGNTIYF

J: TRBJ2-1
V: TRBV5-4
CDR3: CASSLWGTSGSNEQFF

J: TRBJ2-5
V: TRBV25-1
CDR3: CASSGIQGGETQYF

J: TRBJ2-3
V: TRBV7-3
CDR3: CASSLAGNTDTQYF

J: TRBJ2-6
V: TRBV5-1
CDR3: CASSLAGQGGSLGANVLTF

J: TRBJ2-5
V: TRBV18
CDR3: CASSPPGGARETQYF

J: TRBJ1-1
V: TRBV19
CDR3: CASSMEQGVPEAFF

J: TRBJ1-1
V: TRBV18
CDR3: CASSPKQGAVTEAFF

J: TRBJ1-2
V: TRBV19
CDR3: CASSVQGEVGYTF

J: TRBJ2-5
V: TRBV19
CDR3: CASSSRVETQYF

J: TRBJ2-7
V: TRBV5-4
CDR3: CASSYPGLGFEQYF

J: TRBJ2-5
V: TRBV29-1
CDR3: CSVGQYRETQYF

J: TRBJ1-1
V: TRBV18
CDR3: CASSPTAGGNTEAFF

J: TRBJ1-3
V: TRBV5-1
CDR3: CASSLDGSGNTIYF

J: TRBJ1-2
V: TRBV4-2
CDR3: CASSQELRPGVQNYGYTF

J: TRBJ1-2
V: TRBV25-1
CDR3: CASSVSGAYGYTF

J: TRBJ2-5
V: TRBV7-2
CDR3: CASSPYRGEETQYF

J: TRBJ1-2
V: TRBV25-1
CDR3: CASSELGARNYGYTF

J: TRBJ1-2
V: TRBV21-1
CDR3: CASRSGGQGRYGYTF

J: TRBJ1-1
V: TRBV18
CDR3: CASSPQGVLNTEAFF

J: TRBJ1-1
V: TRBV7-5
CDR3: CARSEGLGGSDVMNTEAFF

J: TRBJ2-7
V: TRBV7-9
CDR3: CASSYGLAGAYYEQYF

J: TRBJ2-1
V: TRBV2
CDR3: CASSGSTGVAYNEQFF

J: TRBJ1-1
V: TRBV4-1
CDR3: CASSQSHSNTEAFF

J: TRBJ1-5
V: TRBV5-1
CDR3: CASSLSGPGEPQHF

J: TRBJ2-1
V: TRBV5-1
CDR3: CASSPEYNEQFF